The 9 T cell receptor beta chains presented below share a single source sample, sequenced in a study of siplizumab effects on memory and regulatory T cells. This table comes from immunoSEQ multiplex PCR, and its TCRdb copy is limited to in-frame clones, with some not included. The table has approximately 100,000 clones, over 90% seen once. What was sequenced was Tregs sorted from blood. The receptors come from a human donor in good health.

J is TRBJ1-5 and V is TRBV7-2; no clear D. CDR3 length: 11 amino acids. Germline V gives CDR1 SGHTA, CDR2 FQGNSA. Trimming removed 5 bases from V and 11 bases from J, with 10 bases in between. This CDR3 reads CASSPLPAQHF. The CDR3 bases are TGTGCCAGCAGCCCCCTTCCGGCCCAGCATTTT.

The chain links TRBV7-8 to TRBJ1-2; 9 bases match TRBD1. This CDR3 comprises 18 residues. The J segment lost 1 base and the V segment lost 1 base, leaving 10 bases of the junction unmatched. The V gene's germline CDR1 is SGHVS and CDR2 FQNEAQ. CDR3 in amino acids: CASSLGAMGTGFNYGYTF. The CDR3 nucleotides read TGTGCCAGCAGCTTAGGGGCCATGGGGACAGGGTTTAACTATGGCTACACCTTC.

V and J are TRBV18 and TRBJ2-7; D is unclear. With 6 bases removed from V and 5 bases from J, the gap between germline ends came to 14 bases. CDR1 is KGHSH, CDR2 LQKENI, per germline. This CDR3 is built from 13 residues. The CDR3 here is CASSRHEVDEQYF. The CDR3 DNA sequence: TGTGCCAGCTCGCGACATGAGGTAGACGAGCAGTACTTC.

This clone was recorded once. This sequence joins TRBV19 and TRBJ2-7; 9 bases are shared with TRBD1. The CDR3 length is 14 residues. Germline CDR1 is LNHDA and CDR2 is SQIVND (reference sequence). Trimming took 4 bases from V and 2 from J; bases not matched to a gene: 3. CDR3 residues: CASSRGQGPYEQYF. CDR3 DNA sequence: TGTGCCAGTAGTAGGGGACAGGGCCCCTACGAGCAGTACTTC.

The chain has TRBV7-2 and TRBJ1-1; D not certain. Germline CDR1 SGHTA, CDR2 FQGNSA. The CDR3 length is 14 residues. V was trimmed by 1 base and J by 6 bases, leaving 12 bases between them. The CDR3 DNA sequence: TGTGCCAGCAGCTTAGAATCGGGTAGGTCTGAAGCTTTCTTT. Protein product: CASSLESGRSEAFF.

This chain's CDR3 is CASSRTTGGTDTQYF. CDR3 in DNA: TGTGCCAGCAGCCGGACGACAGGGGGGACAGATACGCAGTATTTT. This chain connects TRBV14 to TRBJ2-3; 9 bases agree with TRBD1. Trimming cost V 4 bases and J 3 bases; bases outside gene matches: 5. CDR3 length: 15 residues. Looked up from germline, CDR1 is SGHDN and CDR2 is FVKESK.

V gene TRBV18 combines with J gene TRBJ1-4, with D maybe TRBD1 (5 bases). Looked up from germline, CDR1 is KGHSH and CDR2 is LQKENI. The CDR3 loop spans 16 amino acids. V lost 1 base, J lost 0 bases, and 9 bases lay in between. The DNA for the CDR3 is TGTGCCAGCTCACCACGAGGAGGGGCAACTAATGAAAAACTGTTTTTT. It translates to CASSPRGGATNEKLFF.

The chain has TRBV29-1 and TRBJ1-1; 7 bases line up with TRBD1. The germline V gene encodes CDR1 SQVTM and CDR2 ANQGSEA. Losses at the gene ends were 3 bases for V and 7 bases for J; bases not matched to a gene: 8. CDR3 length: 13 residues. CDR3 sequence (DNA): TGCAGCGTTGACTCCGGACAGGCCGGTGAAGCTTTCTTT. This gives the protein CSVDSGQAGEAFF.

This clone appeared a single time. The rearrangement links TRBV28 to TRBJ1-1, with a possible D match to TRBD1 (5 bases). The CDR3 consists of 12 residues. Trimming pared 7 bases from V and 4 bases from J, leaving 10 bases between. Germline V gene lookup returns CDR1 MDHEN and CDR2 SYDVKM. The CDR3 DNA is TGTGCCAGCATGGGGGGAGTCACTGAAGCTTTCTTT. Its translation: CASMGGVTEAFF.